The rows below give T cell receptor beta chains drawn from one sample of a study of blood T cell repertoires in COVID-19. Here immunoSEQ multiplex PCR was the method, and the copy in TCRdb shows in-frame clones only, minus some. The sample records about 140,000 clones, roughly 86% being singletons. The sample was peripheral blood. These receptors were taken from a man between 65 and 80 years old with acute or convalescent COVID-19. CDR3s include the opening cysteine and the closing phenylalanine or tryptophan. Each record gives: clone size, J gene, D gene, V gene, CDR3 protein, CDR3 DNA. A D gene is named only where the DNA matches it firmly. Clone size, where shown, is once, few, many, or a class for clones that have expanded.

>NA|TRBJ1-6|NA|TRBV5-1
CASRAFRGGTIGSPLHF
TGCGCCAGCAGAGCTTTCCGTGGGGGGACCATAGGTTCACCCCTCCACTTT
>NA|TRBJ1-2|NA|TRBV12-3/TRBV12-4
CAVVANYGYTF
TGTGCCGTGGTAGCGAACTATGGCTACACCTTC
>few|TRBJ2-7|TRBD1|TRBV18
CASSPGTGNREQYF
TGTGCCAGCTCGCCCGGGACAGGAAATCGCGAGCAGTACTTC
>NA|TRBJ2-7|NA|TRBV11-2
CASSLLAQGYEQYF
TGTGCCAGCAGCTTGCTGGCGCAGGGCTACGAGCAGTACTTC
>NA|TRBJ1-1|NA|TRBV5-1
CASSLGQVLQGTEAFF
TGCGCCAGCAGCTTGGGTCAGGTCCTCCAAGGTACTGAAGCTTTCTTT
>NA|TRBJ2-5|NA|TRBV10-1
CASSGASQETQYF
TGCGCCAGCAGTGGGGCTTCCCAAGAGACCCAGTACTTC
>NA|TRBJ1-2|TRBD1|TRBV6-5
CASSYSRTGDYGYTF
TGTGCCAGCAGTTACTCACGGACAGGGGACTATGGCTACACCTTC
>NA|TRBJ2-2|NA|TRBV3-1/TRBV3-2
CASSQERTGYTGELFF
TGTGCCAGCAGCCAAGAGAGGACTGGTTACACCGGGGAGCTGTTTTTT
>NA|TRBJ2-7|NA|TRBV5-1
CASSLEGGDYEQYF
TGCGCCAGCAGCTTGGAAGGGGGGGACTACGAGCAGTACTTC
>NA|TRBJ1-1|NA|TRBV19
CASSLDRNTEAFF
TGTGCCAGTAGTTTAGATCGGAACACTGAAGCTTTCTTT
>NA|TRBJ2-3|NA|TRBV6-1
CASSERQGTDTQYF
TGTGCCAGCAGTGAACGGCAGGGCACAGATACGCAGTATTTT
>NA|TRBJ1-1|NA|TRBV19
CASSISRQGLMNTEAFF
TGTGCCAGTAGTATTTCGCGGCAGGGACTCATGAACACTGAAGCTTTCTTT
>NA|TRBJ2-3|TRBD2|TRBV7-2
CASSLVPTSGADTQYF
TGTGCCAGCAGCTTAGTCCCGACTAGCGGGGCGGATACGCAGTATTTT
>NA|TRBJ2-3|NA|TRBV5-1
CASSYGGPATDTQYF
TGCGCCAGCAGCTACGGGGGGCCTGCCACAGATACGCAGTATTTT
>few|TRBJ2-3|TRBD2|TRBV7-2
CASSLAASGSTDTQYF
TGTGCCAGCAGCTTAGCGGCTAGCGGTAGCACAGATACGCAGTATTTT
>NA|TRBJ2-4|TRBD1|TRBV2
CASSVGTGPLLAKNIQYF
TGTGCCAGCAGTGTGGGGACAGGGCCCCTCCTAGCCAAAAACATTCAGTACTTC
>NA|TRBJ1-2|TRBD1|TRBV6-5
CASTLNRDSSYTF
TGTGCCAGCACCCTTAATCGGGACAGCTCCTACACCTTC
>NA|TRBJ2-1|NA|TRBV12-3/TRBV12-4
CASSYTGLNEQFF
TGTGCCAGCAGTTATACAGGGCTCAATGAGCAGTTCTTC
>NA|TRBJ1-2|NA|TRBV2
CASELGGGYTF
TGTGCCAGCGAGCTCGGAGGCGGCTACACCTTC
>NA|TRBJ1-1|TRBD1|TRBV14
CASSPPVGQSYKEAFF
TGTGCCAGCAGCCCCCCAGTGGGACAGTCGTATAAAGAAGCTTTCTTT
>NA|TRBJ2-2|NA|TRBV7-9
CASSLRERGELFF
TGTGCCAGCAGCCTCCGGGAGCGCGGGGAGCTGTTTTTT
>NA|TRBJ1-1|TRBD1|TRBV7-9
CASSLGDRGAAEAFF
TGTGCCAGCAGCTTAGGGGACAGGGGGGCCGCTGAAGCTTTCTTT
>NA|TRBJ2-5|NA|TRBV5-1
CASSLRGGQETQYF
TGCGCCAGCAGCCTGCGGGGCGGCCAAGAGACCCAGTACTTC
>few|TRBJ1-2|TRBD1|TRBV9
CASSKTGDGYTF
TGTGCCAGCAGCAAGACAGGGGATGGCTACACCTTC
>NA|TRBJ2-4|NA|TRBV7-8
CASSLAGQRNIQYF
TGTGCCAGCAGCTTAGCGGGGCAGCGAAACATTCAGTACTTC
>few|TRBJ2-7|NA|TRBV5-1
CASSPSAGRGGSYEQYF
TGCGCCAGCAGCCCTTCGGCCGGGCGGGGTGGCTCCTACGAGCAGTACTTC
>NA|TRBJ1-6|NA|TRBV2
CASSENQGRNNSPLHF
TGTGCCAGCAGTGAAAATCAGGGCCGTAATAATTCACCCCTCCACTTT
>NA|TRBJ1-3|NA|TRBV7-6
CASSLNSLSGNTIYF
TGTGCCAGCAGCTTAAACTCCCTCTCTGGAAACACCATATATTTT
>NA|TRBJ2-1|TRBD2|TRBV29-1
CSTLTSGISNEQFF
TGCAGCACTTTAACTAGCGGGATTAGCAATGAGCAGTTCTTC
>NA|TRBJ2-1|TRBD2|TRBV10-1
CASSEGLAYNEQFF
TGCGCCAGCAGTGAAGGACTAGCCTACAATGAGCAGTTCTTC
>NA|TRBJ2-5|NA|TRBV5-1
CASSLMDGKETQYF
TGCGCCAGCAGCTTGATGGACGGGAAAGAGACCCAGTACTTC
>NA|TRBJ2-5|NA|TRBV18
CASSPGTIPQETQYF
TGTGCCAGCTCACCGGGGACAATCCCCCAAGAGACCCAGTACTTC
>NA|TRBJ2-1|TRBD1|TRBV29-1
CSVEEDRTVNEQFF
TGCAGCGTTGAAGAGGACAGGACGGTCAATGAGCAGTTCTTC
>NA|TRBJ2-3|TRBD2|TRBV4-2
CASSQDRTSGGTDTQYF
TGTGCCAGCAGCCAAGACAGGACTAGCGGGGGGACAGATACGCAGTATTTT
>NA|TRBJ2-7|TRBD2|TRBV4-2
CASSVRLAGPSYEQYF
TGTGCCAGCAGCGTTCGACTAGCGGGACCCTCCTACGAGCAGTACTTC
>NA|TRBJ2-1|TRBD2|TRBV30
CAREPSGDNEQFF
TGTGCCCGAGAGCCTAGCGGGGACAATGAGCAGTTCTTC
>NA|TRBJ1-2|NA|TRBV10-3
CAIGVEQERHGYTF
TGTGCCATCGGGGTGGAACAGGAGCGACATGGCTACACCTTC
>NA|TRBJ2-1|NA|TRBV27
CASSFIGGASYNEQFF
TGTGCCAGCAGTTTTATTGGCGGGGCCTCCTACAATGAGCAGTTCTTC
>NA|TRBJ2-2|NA|TRBV5-5
CASSRGEAGELFF
TGTGCCAGCAGCCGTGGGGAGGCCGGGGAGCTGTTTTTT
>NA|TRBJ2-1|NA|TRBV6-1
CASSEFQGPYNEQFF
TGTGCCAGCAGTGAGTTCCAGGGGCCATACAATGAGCAGTTCTTC
>NA|TRBJ2-1|TRBD2|TRBV7-2
CASSPPGLAGGDEQFF
TGTGCCAGCAGCCCCCCCGGACTAGCGGGGGGAGATGAGCAGTTCTTC
>NA|TRBJ2-2|NA|TRBV19
CASSIALLQAGELFF
TGTGCCAGTAGTATAGCACTACTCCAAGCCGGGGAGCTGTTTTTT
>NA|TRBJ1-4|NA|TRBV7-6
CASSLYQATNEKLFF
TGTGCCAGCAGCTTATACCAGGCAACTAATGAAAAACTGTTTTTT
>NA|TRBJ1-1|NA|TRBV28
CASRSSAVQNTEAFF
TGTGCCAGTAGATCTAGCGCCGTTCAGAACACTGAAGCTTTCTTT
>NA|TRBJ2-5|TRBD1|TRBV7-8
CASSLAGAGGQETQYF
TGTGCCAGCAGCTTAGCGGGGGCAGGGGGCCAAGAGACCCAGTACTTC
>NA|TRBJ2-7|TRBD2|TRBV28
CASSSPLAGGRGYEQYF
TGTGCCAGCAGTTCCCCCCTAGCGGGGGGAAGGGGCTACGAGCAGTACTTC
>few|TRBJ1-2|TRBD1|TRBV11-2
CASSNRQGNGYTF
TGTGCCAGCAGCAACAGACAGGGGAATGGCTACACCTTC
>NA|TRBJ1-6|NA|TRBV7-9
CASSPGILRNNSPLHF
TGTGCCAGCAGCCCCGGGATTCTGAGAAACAATTCACCCCTCCACTTT
>NA|TRBJ1-5|TRBD1|TRBV28
CASRGTVKNQPQHF
TGTGCCAGCCGAGGGACAGTTAAGAATCAGCCCCAGCATTTT
>NA|TRBJ2-1|NA|TRBV9
CASSGGEAYNEQFF
TGTGCCAGCAGCGGCGGGGAGGCCTACAATGAGCAGTTCTTC
>NA|TRBJ2-2|TRBD2|TRBV19
CASSMSGWTSGRAFNTGELFF
TGTGCCAGTAGTATGTCAGGGTGGACTAGCGGGAGGGCCTTTAACACCGGGGAGCTGTTTTTT
>NA|TRBJ1-2|NA|TRBV7-2
CASSFGGEYGYTF
TGTGCCAGCAGCTTCGGCGGGGAGTATGGCTACACCTTC